This paragraph covers one TCR beta chain sequence. This entry comes from a study of breast tumors, draining lymph nodes, adjacent tissues. A single record per CDR3 protein comes from TCRdb applying MiXCR to the multiplex PCR reads. The table lists tens of thousands of distinct CDR3 sequences, roughly 69% of them singletons. The CDR3 is 16 amino acids. Per the germline V gene, CDR1 is ENHRY and CDR2 is SYGVKD. V was clipped by 6 bases and J by 2 bases, with 17 bases between them. The rearrangement uses TRBV10-3 and TRBJ1-3; weak D call: TRBD1 (5 bases). This clonotype was obtained from a female donor with breast cancer. Some clones in this sample may be carry-over from other donors' samples. The sequencing input was breast tumor tissue. The CDR3 DNA reads as TGTGCCATCAGGAGTGTTCCGGCGACAGCTGGAAACACCATATATTTT. This translates into CAIRSVPATAGNTIYF.